Sequencing of this T cell receptor beta chain was carried out in a study of CD8 T cells in Susac syndrome. The authors reverse transcribed about 0.5 to 1 ug RNA with random hexamers. TCRdb re-called the immunoSEQ multiplex PCR reads through MiXCR, storing one row per CDR3 protein. Of under 85,000 distinct CDR3 sequences listed, nearly 95% are singletons. The CDR3 covers 14 residues. Germline V lookup: CDR1 LNHDA, CDR2 SQIVND (reference sequence). Trimming pared 5 bases from V and 3 bases from J, leaving 14 bases between. The source of this sequence is a human donor with Susac syndrome. Sequencing input: CD8+ T cells from PBMCs. This chain links TRBV19 with TRBJ2-7; D is possibly TRBD2 (5 bases). CDR3 sequence reads: CASSPGRGGYEQYF. The CDR3 DNA sequence: TGTGCCAGTAGTCCCGGCCGCGGAGGCTACGAGCAGTACTTC.